Listed below are T cell receptor beta chains from one sample, sequenced in a study of identical twins. Each CDR3 protein gets one entry after TCRdb re-called the 5' RACE reads with MiXCR. The profile shows roughly 710,000 distinct CDR3 sequences, roughly 6% of them singletons. Input material: naive T cells sorted from blood. These receptors originate from a man in his late teens or twenties in good health. Each CDR3 is given with its conserved first and last residue. Fields, in order: CDR3 protein, clone size, V gene. Some rows have no size entry. The others give once, few or many, or a class for an expanded clone.

CATSRDISTGNTGELFF many TRBV15
CASSLKGQGGQPQHF many TRBV12-3/TRBV12-4
CSASQRETGSDTQYF few TRBV20-1
CASSFSGPYEQYF many TRBV6-2/TRBV6-3
CASSQDRLAGIYEQFF few TRBV14
CASNVLTGPATQYF many TRBV12-3/TRBV12-4
CSAYTSGRAVGQFF many TRBV20-1
CAISPVETGGGEQFF many TRBV10-3
CASRRLTTDTQYF many TRBV6-2/TRBV6-3
CASSYSAKGQGYADTQYF many TRBV6-2/TRBV6-3
CASSLTSGTDTQYF many TRBV12-3/TRBV12-4
CASSLAAAAPTDTQYF . TRBV5-1
CASSQGADTGELFF many TRBV4-3
CSATRTANYGYTF many TRBV20-1